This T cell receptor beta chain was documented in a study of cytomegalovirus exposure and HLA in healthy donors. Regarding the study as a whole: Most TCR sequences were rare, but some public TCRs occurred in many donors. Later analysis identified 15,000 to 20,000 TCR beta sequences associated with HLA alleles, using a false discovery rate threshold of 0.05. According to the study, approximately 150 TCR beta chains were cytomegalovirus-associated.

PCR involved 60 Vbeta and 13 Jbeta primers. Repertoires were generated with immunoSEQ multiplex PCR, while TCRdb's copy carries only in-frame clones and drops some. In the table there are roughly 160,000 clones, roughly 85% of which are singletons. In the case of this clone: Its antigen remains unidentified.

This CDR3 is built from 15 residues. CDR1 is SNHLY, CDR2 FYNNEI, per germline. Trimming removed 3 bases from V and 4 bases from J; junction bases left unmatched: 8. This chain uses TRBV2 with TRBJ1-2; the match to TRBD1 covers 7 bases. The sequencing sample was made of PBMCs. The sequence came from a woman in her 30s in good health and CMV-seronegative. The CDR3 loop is CASSEEGQKSYGYTF. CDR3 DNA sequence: TGTGCCAGCAGTGAGGAGGGACAGAAGTCCTATGGCTACACCTTC.